This T cell receptor (beta chain) was captured by sequencing in a study of identical twins. TCRdb fed the 5' RACE reads into MiXCR, producing one record per CDR3 protein. The repertoire has approximately 600,000 distinct CDR3 sequences, more than 9% of them found once; the top ten carry around 3.1%. Germline lookup yields CDR1 MNHEY and CDR2 SVGEGT. The V gene end was trimmed by 2 bases and the J gene end by 0 bases; junction bases not matched to a gene: 20. CDR3 length equals 22 residues. Study-level results: Excess sharing between twins was weaker in beta out-of-frame sequences.

This clonotype was detected ten times or more. The target antigen is unknown. All of the donors were Caucasians in good health. Separately, the same data were catalogued under a study of yellow fever vaccine responses in identical twins. That work states: Each twin's T cell response to the vaccine was reported to look partly convergent and partly personalized.

The sequence derives from a woman aged 18-35 years in good health. Source material: PBMCs. This chain joins TRBV6-2 or TRBV6-3 and TRBJ2-3, with 10 positions matching TRBD2. For the CDR3, the DNA is TGTGCCAGCAGTTACCAGGGCAGTCTTCTGGGACTAGCGCTTAACAGCACAGATACGCAGTATTTT. The encoded protein is CASSYQGSLLGLALNSTDTQYF.